The 29 T cell receptor beta chains given below trace back to one sample, sequenced in a study of early T cells in non-severe SARS-CoV-2 infection. TCRdb re-called the 5' RACE reads through MiXCR, storing one row per CDR3 protein. The repertoire has around 82,000 distinct CDR3 sequences, over 12% of them found once; the top ten carry 0.45% to 0.75%. Source material: whole blood. The receptors shown here come from an adult who was a healthcare worker with PCR-confirmed SARS-CoV-2 infection or an uninfected control (not recorded which).

This clonotype was detected only a few times. The V call is TRBV18, the J call TRBJ1-5, with 8 bases lining up with TRBD1. The CDR3 has 14 residues. J gave up 7 bases and V 3 bases, and 5 bases lay outside the gene matches. Germline values: CDR1 KGHSH, CDR2 LQKENI. The CDR3 DNA sequence: TGTGCCAGCTCACCCGGACAGGGTCGGCAGCCCCAGCATTTT. Translating gives CASSPGQGRQPQHF.

V gene TRBV20-1 combines with J gene TRBJ2-5; D may be TRBD1 (5 bases). CDR3 length: 12 residues. Germline V CDR1 and CDR2: DFQATT, SNEGSKA (reference sequence). V shed 5 bases and J shed 5 bases, with 12 bases lying between them. The CDR3 coding sequence is TGCAGTGCTGAGGACACGCCTGAGACCCAGTACTTC. Protein product: CSAEDTPETQYF.

This rearrangement joins TRBV19 to TRBJ1-4; 9 positions agree with TRBD1. Trimming at V came to 5 bases and at J to 9 bases, leaving 10 bases not matched to a gene. CDR1 and CDR2 (germline): LNHDA, SQIVND (reference sequence). CDR3 length: 15 residues. The CDR3 region has the DNA TGTGCCAGTAGTCTCCACTCCGGGACAGGGCAAAAACTGTTTTTT. This codes for CASSLHSGTGQKLFF. The variable domain in full, completed from reference TRBV19 and TRBJ1-4, reads DGGITQSPKYLFRKEGQNVTLSCEQNLNHDAMYWYRQDPGQGLRLIYYSQIVNDFQKGDIAEGYSVSREKKESFPLTVTSAQKNPTAFYLCASSLHSGTGQKLFFGSGTQLSVL.

The chain is built from TRBV7-2 and TRBJ2-2, with 7 bases aligning to TRBD2. The germline V gene encodes CDR1 SGHTA and CDR2 FQGNSA. The CDR3 is made up of 16 amino acids. V shed 5 bases, J shed 6 bases, and the junction held 12 bases outside the gene matches. DNA for the CDR3: TGTGCCAGCAGCCGGGAGGTGGCAGGAGGGCCCGGGGAGCTGTTTTTT. Amino acids: CASSREVAGGPGELFF.

This sequence joins TRBV20-1 and TRBJ2-3, with TRBD1 matching over 7 bases. This CDR3 spans 16 amino acids. The ends lost 2 bases at V and 4 bases at J; junction bases unmatched: 12. Per germline, CDR1 DFQATT and CDR2 SNEGSKA (reference sequence). The CDR3: CSARPLKTGQADTQYF. The DNA of the CDR3 is TGCAGTGCTAGACCCCTGAAGACAGGGCAGGCAGATACGCAGTATTTT.

The chain links TRBV20-1 to TRBJ2-2; D not resolved. The CDR3 contains 15 residues. Germline assignment: CDR1 DFQATT and CDR2 SNEGSKA (reference sequence). V was pared by 1 base and J by 2 bases, with 11 bases between. This CDR3 is CSARGSSLNTGELFF. For the CDR3, the DNA is TGCAGTGCTAGAGGATCCAGCCTCAACACCGGGGAGCTGTTTTTT.

The V call is TRBV6-5, the J call TRBJ2-1, with D hard to call. The CDR3 length is 16 residues. V was cut by 8 bases and J by 2 bases, with 19 bases left in between. Germline CDR1 is MNHEY and CDR2 is SVGAGI. The CDR3 DNA sequence: TGTGCCAGCGCCAATCACGGAAAACTGGCCTACAATGAGCAGTTCTTC. It specifies CASANHGKLAYNEQFF.

The chain recombines TRBV29-1 with TRBJ1-1; D gene unclear. This CDR3 has 11 residues. Per the germline V gene, CDR1 is SQVTM and CDR2 is ANQGSEA. V dropped 4 bases and J dropped 5 bases, with 8 bases sitting between them. Written as DNA, the CDR3 is TGCAGCGTTGGGCGGGAGACTGAAGCTTTCTTT. It encodes CSVGRETEAFF.

This clonotype was seen only a few times. This rearrangement joins TRBV11-1 to TRBJ2-1, with D maybe TRBD1 (5 bases). Trimming left V 5 bases short and J 0 bases short, with 11 bases between. Germline CDR1 reads SGHAT; CDR2 reads FQDESV (reference sequence). There are 15 residues in the CDR3. The CDR3 loop is CASSHRQSSYNEQFF. In DNA form, the CDR3 reads TGTGCCAGCAGCCACCGACAGAGCTCCTACAATGAGCAGTTCTTC.

In this sample, this clonotype turned up many times. The CDR3 loop is CASTTGQYNEQFF. CDR3 DNA sequence: TGTGCCAGCACCACGGGGCAGTACAATGAGCAGTTCTTC. This chain joins TRBV3-1 and TRBJ2-1; D tentatively fits TRBD1 or TRBD2 (5 bases each). The CDR3 has 13 amino acids. Germline-derived CDR1 and CDR2 are LGHDT and YNNKEL (reference sequence). Trimming took 7 bases from V and 4 from J, leaving 11 bases between them.

The chain recombines TRBV20-1 with TRBJ1-6, with 7 bases fitting TRBD1. This CDR3 region has 14 residues. Germline assignment: CDR1 DFQATT and CDR2 SNEGSKA (reference sequence). The V and J ends lost 3 bases and 8 bases, in that order; junction bases with no gene match: 7. The CDR3 nucleotides are TGCAGTGCTAGTGGAGGGGGCTTGGATTCACCCCTCCACTTT. As protein: CSASGGGLDSPLHF.

This clonotype was seen ten or more times. The chain combines TRBV18 with TRBJ2-5, with D perhaps being TRBD1 or TRBD2 (6 bases each). CDR1 is KGHSH, CDR2 LQKENI, per germline. This CDR3 spans 15 amino acids. Trimming shortened V by 0 bases and J by 4 bases, and 12 bases separated the two germline ends. The CDR3, as DNA: TGTGCCAGCTCACCACCGACGGGGGCCGGAGAGACCCAGTACTTC. The encoded protein is CASSPPTGAGETQYF.

This clonotype has a handful of counts. The genes are TRBV2 and TRBJ2-1; D uncertain. This CDR3 has 13 residues. Germline CDR1 and CDR2: SNHLY and FYNNEI. V lost 5 bases, J lost 9 bases, and 14 bases lay in between. The CDR3 reads CASSLTPTREQFF. In DNA, the CDR3 is TGTGCCAGCAGTCTGACCCCTACCCGTGAGCAGTTCTTC.

This clonotype was recorded at least ten times. The chain links TRBV4-1 to TRBJ1-1; D is uncertain. V was pared by 6 bases and J by 1 base, with 12 bases between. Germline V lookup: CDR1 MGHRA, CDR2 YSYEKL. The CDR3 contains 14 residues. The CDR3 nucleotides read TGCGCCAGCAGGGGTTTAGGTCAGAACACTGAAGCTTTCTTT. It is translated as CASRGLGQNTEAFF.

This clonotype was counted between two and nine times. The V gene is TRBV5-1, the J gene TRBJ2-1, with 12 nucleotides matching TRBD2. This CDR3 is 16 amino acids long. V trimming: 4 bases; J trimming: 8 bases; junction bases outside the gene matches: 10. CDR1 and CDR2 from the germline V gene are SGHRS and YFSETQ. The CDR3 coding sequence is TGCGCCAGCAGCACCTCGCTAGCGGGGGGGCTGGATGAGCAGTTCTTC. It encodes CASSTSLAGGLDEQFF.

The rearrangement links TRBV19 to TRBJ1-2; D is perhaps TRBD1 (5 bases). Trimming stripped 7 bases from V and 2 bases from J, with 14 bases between. CDR3 size: 14 residues. The germline CDR1 and CDR2 sequences are LNHDA and SQIVND (reference sequence). The CDR3 coding sequence is TGTGCCAGTACTCGAGGGGCGCTAAACTATGGCTACACCTTC. Translated, it gives CASTRGALNYGYTF. Filled out from reference TRBV19 and TRBJ1-2, the complete variable domain reads DGGITQSPKYLFRKEGQNVTLSCEQNLNHDAMYWYRQDPGQGLRLIYYSQIVNDFQKGDIAEGYSVSREKKESFPLTVTSAQKNPTAFYLCASTRGALNYGYTFGSGTRLTVV.

J is TRBJ2-1 and V is TRBV24-1; D is possibly TRBD2 (6 bases). CDR1 is KGHDR, CDR2 SFDVKD, per germline. The CDR3 consists of 14 residues. V lost 4 bases to trimming and J lost 8 bases, with 14 bases between them. The CDR3 region is CATSEMGGVYEQFF. As DNA, the CDR3 is TGTGCCACCAGTGAAATGGGGGGTGTCTATGAGCAGTTCTTC.

The V gene is TRBV5-1, the J gene TRBJ2-1; D unresolved. Trimming left V 0 bases short and J 8 bases short, with 6 bases between. The CDR3 spans 12 residues. Looked up from germline, CDR1 is SGHRS and CDR2 is YFSETQ. The DNA of the CDR3 is TGCGCCAGCAGCTTGGCCACATATGAGCAGTTCTTC. The encoded protein is CASSLATYEQFF.

This clonotype was seen a handful of times. V usage is TRBV6-1 and J usage is TRBJ2-7; 9 bases match TRBD1. Looked up from germline, CDR1 is MNHNS and CDR2 is SASEGT. CDR3 length: 17 amino acids. Germline trimming cut 3 bases from V and 4 bases from J; bases unmatched to any gene: 13. Here the CDR3 reads CASSDGRRQGVVYEQYV. The CDR3 bases are TGTGCCAGCAGTGACGGGAGAAGACAGGGGGTGGTTTACGAGCAGTACGTC.

CDR3 DNA: TGCAGTGCTAGTCCGACTAGCGGGGGGCCAGGATTCCAGTACTTC. It is translated as CSASPTSGGPGFQYF. The J gene is TRBJ2-5, the V gene TRBV20-1; 13 positions agree with TRBD2. Germline lookup yields CDR1 DFQATT and CDR2 SNEGSKA (reference sequence). The length of the CDR3 is 15 residues. J gave up 10 bases and V 3 bases, and 11 bases lay outside the gene matches.

The sample holds many counts of this clonotype. This sequence joins TRBV5-6 and TRBJ2-5, with no clear D. CDR3 length: 16 amino acids. Germline CDR1 is SGHDT and CDR2 is YYEEEE. V shed 2 bases and J shed 0 bases, with 14 bases lying between them. CDR3 amino acids: CASSFIPTGYQETQYF. The CDR3 nucleotides read TGTGCCAGCAGCTTTATACCTACCGGGTACCAAGAGACCCAGTACTTC.

The chain joins TRBV6-1 to TRBJ2-3, with 8 bases matching TRBD1. The trim removed 7 bases at V and 4 bases at J, leaving 13 bases unmatched. The CDR3 spans 16 residues. Germline V gene data show CDR1 as MNHNS and CDR2 as SASEGT. The DNA of the CDR3 is TGTGCCAGCACTCAGACAGGGGTTAATGTGGCAGATACGCAGTATTTT. Its translation: CASTQTGVNVADTQYF.

The table lists this clonotype with a count of one. The chain has TRBV5-4 and TRBJ1-6; D uncertain. CDR1 is SGHNT and CDR2 is YYREEE in the germline V gene (reference sequence). CDR3 length: 14 amino acids. With 4 bases removed from V and 9 bases from J, the gap between germline ends came to 14 bases. The CDR3 region has the DNA TGTGCCAGCAGCCCACCCGAATTGAGTTCACCCCTCCACTTT. This encodes CASSPPELSSPLHF.

This rearrangement joins TRBV6-5 to TRBJ1-2, with TRBD1 matching 12 bases. J was trimmed by 9 bases and V by 2 bases; bases with no gene match: 4. The germline V gene encodes CDR1 MNHEY and CDR2 SVGAGI. CDR3 length: 14 residues. The CDR3 region has the DNA TGTGCCAGCAGTTACACGGGACAGGGGGCTCGCTACACCTTC. This gives the protein CASSYTGQGARYTF.

The chain is built from TRBV2 and TRBJ1-3; D gene ambiguous. CDR3 length equals 15 residues. The germline V gene encodes CDR1 SNHLY and CDR2 FYNNEI. Trimming removed 6 bases from V and 2 bases from J, with 14 bases in between. CDR3 sequence (DNA): TGTGCCAGCAGGCCCTATCGAGAGGCTGGAAACACCATATATTTT. Translated: CASRPYREAGNTIYF. Full variable domain (rest looked up from reference TRBV2 and TRBJ1-3): EPEVTQTPSHQVTQMGQEVILRCVPISNHLYFYWYRQILGQKVEFLVSFYNNEISEKSEIFDDQFSVERPDGSNFTLKIRSTKLEDSAMYFCASRPYREAGNTIYFGEGSWLTVV.

This clonotype turned up a few times. J is TRBJ2-1 and V is TRBV30; D is possibly TRBD2 (5 bases). The CDR3 runs 13 residues. The V gene's germline CDR1 is GTSNPN and CDR2 SVGIG (reference sequence). V lost 3 bases and J lost 3, with 9 bases in between. The CDR3, as DNA: TGTGCCTGGAGCCTAGCAGGCTACAATGAGCAGTTCTTC. It codes for CAWSLAGYNEQFF.

This clonotype has a handful of counts. The chain has TRBV7-2 and TRBJ2-6; 7 positions match TRBD1. The CDR3 is 16 amino acids. The germline CDR1 and CDR2 sequences are SGHTA and FQGNSA. With V trimmed by 4 bases and J by 3 bases, 6 bases remained unmatched. CDR3: CASSSRQGGGANVLTF. The CDR3 bases are TGTGCCAGCAGCTCCCGACAGGGTGGTGGGGCCAACGTCCTGACTTTC.

The rearrangement uses TRBV2 and TRBJ1-1; no clear D gene. The CDR3 has 12 residues. In germline, CDR1 is SNHLY, CDR2 FYNNEI. V lost 5 bases and J lost 6, with 10 bases in between. The CDR3 region is CASSPGRPEAFF. DNA of the CDR3: TGTGCCAGCAGTCCCGGGAGGCCTGAAGCTTTCTTT.

The rearrangement links TRBV9 to TRBJ1-1; D is possibly TRBD1 (5 bases). Trimming left V 7 bases short and J 5 bases short, with 12 bases between. This CDR3 region has 12 residues. Germline V gene sequence: CDR1 SGDLS, CDR2 YYNGEE. CDR3 sequence reads: CASRGVVTEAFF. The CDR3, as DNA: TGTGCCAGCCGAGGGGTTGTGACTGAAGCTTTCTTT.